What follows are 23 T cell receptor beta chains derived from one specimen sequenced in a study of T cells in Graves' hyperthyroidism and ophthalmopathy. The CDR3 regions of TCR beta were amplified from RNA transcripts. HTBI primers were the set used in a first-round RT-PCR of the TCR CDR3. One entry per CDR3 protein results from TCRdb running MiXCR on the multiplex PCR reads. The table records some 570,000 distinct CDR3 sequences, approximately 15% of them present only once. The sample was blood. These receptor sequences come from a woman between 18 and 29 years old with Graves' ophthalmopathy.

This clonotype was counted many times. The V gene is TRBV7-8, the J gene TRBJ2-2; 9 bases are a match to TRBD2. CDR1 and CDR2 (germline): SGHVS, FQNEAQ. V lost 6 bases, J lost 3 bases, and 8 bases stayed unmatched. This CDR3 is 16 amino acids long. The CDR3 DNA sequence: TGTGCCAGCAGTCCCGGACTAGCGTCAGACACCGGGGAGCTGTTTTTT. It encodes CASSPGLASDTGELFF.

This rearrangement joins TRBV20-1 to TRBJ2-1, with 12 positions matching TRBD2. This CDR3 contains 14 residues. Germline CDR1 DFQATT, CDR2 SNEGSKA (reference sequence). Trimming cost V 1 base and J 8 bases; bases outside gene matches: 3. The chain's CDR3 is CSARGLAGAYEQFF. CDR3 in DNA: TGCAGTGCTAGAGGACTAGCGGGAGCCTATGAGCAGTTCTTC.

About this clonotype: One junction end disagrees with the germline gene, perhaps due to a read error. The chain has TRBV18 and TRBJ1-2, with a tentative D call TRBD1 (5 bases). This CDR3 is 16 amino acids long. Germline V gives CDR1 KGHSH, CDR2 LQKENI. The CDR3 sequence is CASSLLDRMNNYDYTF. The CDR3 DNA reads as TGTGCCAGCTCACTACTTGACAGAATGAACAACTATGACTACACCTTC. Looking up the rest from reference TRBV18 and TRBJ1-2 gives the full variable domain: NAGVMQNPRHLVRRRGQEARLRCSPMKGHSHVYWYRQLPEEGLKFMVYLQKENIIDESGMPKERFSAEFPKEGPSILRIQQVVRGDSAAYFCASSLLDRMNNYDYTFGSGTRLTVV.

This clonotype was counted many times. The chain employs TRBV20-1 and TRBJ2-1; perhaps TRBD1 as D (6 bases). The CDR3 consists of 14 residues. Trimming removed 5 bases at V and 6 bases at J, with 17 bases between. The germline V gene encodes CDR1 DFQATT and CDR2 SNEGSKA (reference sequence). The CDR3 spells CSAGNSIGGNEQFF. CDR3 nucleotide sequence: TGCAGTGCTGGAAACTCGATAGGGGGCAATGAGCAGTTCTTC.

In its sample, this clonotype was seen many times. The chain has TRBV28 and TRBJ2-7, with D tentatively TRBD2 (6 bases). V dropped 7 bases and J dropped 6 bases, with 16 bases sitting between them. The CDR3 is 13 amino acids. Germline CDR1 and CDR2: MDHEN and SYDVKM. This CDR3 is CASNTTPGGEQYF. For the CDR3, the DNA is TGTGCCAGCAACACCACCCCCGGGGGCGAGCAGTACTTC.

This clonotype was recorded many times. J is TRBJ2-1 and V is TRBV11-2; TRBD2 is a possible D gene (6 bases). There are 14 residues in the CDR3. The germline V gene has CDR1 SGHAT and CDR2 FQNNGV. The germline V and J ends were trimmed by 6 bases and 4 bases, with 13 bases remaining between them. The CDR3 loop is CASSIGSIYNEQFF. Here the CDR3 DNA reads TGTGCCAGCAGTATCGGGAGTATTTACAATGAGCAGTTCTTC.

This clonotype was seen ten or more times. The chain recombines TRBV9 with TRBJ2-3; the D is unclear. CDR1 is SGDLS, CDR2 YYNGEE, per germline. With 0 bases removed from V and 0 bases from J, the gap between germline ends came to 2 bases. The CDR3 extends over 13 amino acids. The CDR3 loop reads CASSVASTDTQYF. The CDR3 DNA is TGTGCCAGCAGCGTAGCGAGCACAGATACGCAGTATTTT.

V and J are TRBV15 and TRBJ1-5; 8 bases are a match to TRBD1. Per germline, CDR1 LNHNV and CDR2 YYDKDF (reference sequence). V shed 1 base and J 3 bases; nucleotides not matched to a gene: 5. CDR3 size: 16 residues. The CDR3 protein is CATSRVTGANNQPQHF. CDR3 nucleotides: TGTGCCACCAGCAGAGTGACAGGGGCCAACAATCAGCCCCAGCATTTT.

This sequence joins TRBV6-2 or TRBV6-3 and TRBJ1-1; D possibly corresponds to TRBD1 (5 bases). The CDR3 runs to 13 residues. V lost 4 bases and J 5 bases, leaving 11 bases between the germline ends. Germline loops: CDR1 MNHEY, CDR2 SVGEGT. CDR3 in DNA: TGTGCCAGCAGTTCCTCAGGGAGAACTGAAGCTTTCTTT. Amino acid sequence: CASSSSGRTEAFF.

This clonotype was found many times. The rearrangement uses TRBV7-9 and TRBJ1-1; a possible D gene is TRBD1 (5 bases). Germline V CDR1 and CDR2: SEHNR, FQNEAQ (reference sequence). Trimming removed 3 bases at V and 1 base at J, with 9 bases between. The CDR3 runs to 14 residues. CDR3 DNA: TGTGCCAGCAGCTTCAGGGACTGGAACACTGAAGCTTTCTTT. It codes for CASSFRDWNTEAFF. The variable domain in full, with the rest retrieved from reference TRBV7-9 and TRBJ1-1, is DTGVSQNPRHKITKRGQNVTFRCDPISEHNRLYWYRQTLGQGPEFLTYFQNEAQLEKSRLLSDRFSAERPKGSFSTLEIQRTEQGDSAMYLCASSFRDWNTEAFFGQGTRLTVV.

Concerning this clonotype itself: Given a much more abundant clone one base away, this may be a read error. This chain uses TRBV12-3 or TRBV12-4 with TRBJ2-5, with 8 nucleotides matching TRBD2. This CDR3 comprises 13 residues. The CDR3 region has the DNA TGTTCCAGCAGTTCGGGAGGGCGGGAGACCCAGTACTTC. Encoded protein: CSSSSGGRETQYF.

This clonotype was found many times. The gene calls are TRBV7-9 and TRBJ2-2, with a weak D call TRBD1 (7 bases). Germline V gene data show CDR1 as SEHNR and CDR2 as FQNEAQ (reference sequence). This CDR3 is built from 18 residues. V lost 6 bases, J lost 2 bases, and 22 bases lay in between. The CDR3 spells CASSPPGGGQRNTGELFF. The CDR3 bases are TGTGCCAGCAGTCCTCCCGGAGGGGGACAGCGAAACACCGGGGAGCTGTTTTTT.

This clonotype was recorded at least ten times. The chain combines TRBV12-3 or TRBV12-4 with TRBJ2-3; TRBD2 might be the D (6 bases). This CDR3 is 15 amino acids long. The V end lost 6 bases, the J end lost 4 bases, and 17 bases lay between the germline ends. CDR3 loop: CASSPRMEGSDTQYF. The CDR3 DNA reads as TGTGCCAGCAGCCCCCGGATGGAGGGATCAGATACGCAGTATTTT.

In its sample, this clonotype was seen a few times. This chain uses TRBV6-2 or TRBV6-3 with TRBJ1-5; D is uncertain. CDR1 is MNHEY, CDR2 SVGEGT, per germline. Trimming cost V 2 bases and J 2 bases, with 13 bases left between them. The CDR3 is 16 amino acids. CDR3 sequence: CASSYAAVHGNQPQHF. The CDR3 DNA follows: TGTGCCAGCAGTTACGCGGCCGTTCATGGCAATCAGCCCCAGCATTTT.

This clonotype was observed at least ten times. The V gene is TRBV2, the J gene TRBJ2-5; TRBD1 agrees at 11 bases. V lost 6 bases and J lost 5; bases outside the gene matches: 8. CDR3 length equals 15 residues. CDR1 SNHLY and CDR2 FYNNEI come from the germline V gene. The CDR3 DNA reads as TGTGCCAGCAGACCGGGACAGGGGGGCCGGGAGACCCAGTACTTC. Translating gives CASRPGQGGRETQYF.

This clonotype showed up many times. V usage is TRBV6-6 and J usage is TRBJ2-5; tentative D call: TRBD1 (5 bases). Germline V gene lookup returns CDR1 MNHNY and CDR2 SVGAGI (reference sequence). The CDR3 has 14 residues. V was clipped by 0 bases and J by 3 bases, with 8 bases between them. The CDR3, as DNA: TGTGCCAGCAGTTACTCGAAGGGGAAAGAGACCCAGTACTTC. This sequence encodes CASSYSKGKETQYF.

This clonotype has more than one count but fewer than ten. The CDR3 region has the DNA TGTGCCAGCAGCGTAGCGGGAGAAAGGTCCTACGAGCAGTACTTC. Translated, it gives CASSVAGERSYEQYF. The chain employs TRBV9 and TRBJ2-7; tentative D call: TRBD2 (6 bases). Germline V gene data show CDR1 as SGDLS and CDR2 as YYNGEE. Between the trimmed V and J ends, which lost 0 bases and 1 base, there was a span of 11 bases. This CDR3 comprises 15 residues.

This clonotype was counted many times. The rearrangement joins TRBV20-1 to TRBJ2-5; TRBD1 matches 8 bases. V gave up 1 base and J gave up 2 bases; unmatched junction bases: 9. The CDR3 length is 16 residues. Germline V gene sequence: CDR1 DFQATT, CDR2 SNEGSKA (reference sequence). CDR3 residues: CSARAPSRTGQETQYF. The CDR3 DNA follows: TGCAGTGCTAGAGCTCCGAGTCGGACAGGGCAAGAGACCCAGTACTTC.

This clonotype has a handful of counts. This likely traces to a read error, being one base from a far larger clone. The rearrangement joins TRBV5-5 to TRBJ1-1, with TRBD1 identical over 7 bases. The V gene's germline CDR1 is SGHKS and CDR2 YYEKEE (reference sequence). This CDR3 is built from 13 residues. The CDR3 is CASSSQGDTEASF. DNA for the CDR3: TGTGCCAGCAGCTCGCAGGGGGACACTGAAGCTTCCTTT.

In this sample, this clonotype turned up many times. The chain's CDR3 is CASSVGSPSLGNEQFF. CDR3 in DNA: TGTGCCAGCAGCGTAGGAAGCCCTTCCTTGGGGAATGAGCAGTTCTTC. This rearrangement joins TRBV9 to TRBJ2-1; D unresolved. Trimming stripped 0 bases from V and 7 bases from J, with 17 bases between. The CDR3 loop spans 16 amino acids. Germline CDR1 is SGDLS and CDR2 is YYNGEE.

This clonotype showed up just a few times. V usage is TRBV11-2 and J usage is TRBJ2-2, with 7 bases aligning to TRBD1. Germline V lookup: CDR1 SGHAT, CDR2 FQNNGV. The V and J ends lost 2 bases and 6 bases, in that order; junction bases with no gene match: 9. The CDR3 is made up of 16 amino acids. Here the CDR3 reads CASSLIIQGISGELFF. CDR3 DNA sequence: TGTGCCAGCAGCTTAATAATACAGGGGATCTCCGGGGAGCTGTTTTTT.

This clonotype was seen repeatedly, ten times or more. Here the CDR3 DNA reads TGTGCCTCACGGGGGGGTAATGAAAAACTGTTTTTT. As protein: CASRGGNEKLFF. This chain joins TRBV28 and TRBJ1-4; D may be TRBD1 (5 bases). The CDR3 spans 12 residues. Trimming left V 11 bases short and J 4 bases short, with 11 bases between. Looked up from germline, CDR1 is MDHEN and CDR2 is SYDVKM.

This clonotype was recorded many times. For the CDR3, the DNA is TGTGCCAGCAGTGAAGCCTTCTCCAGGGGGATCGGTTCACCCCTCCACTTT. It is translated as CASSEAFSRGIGSPLHF. This chain joins TRBV2 and TRBJ1-6, with 7 bases fitting TRBD1. The CDR3 consists of 17 residues. V was pared by 0 bases and J by 9 bases, with 11 bases of the junction left unmatched. The germline V gene has CDR1 SNHLY and CDR2 FYNNEI.